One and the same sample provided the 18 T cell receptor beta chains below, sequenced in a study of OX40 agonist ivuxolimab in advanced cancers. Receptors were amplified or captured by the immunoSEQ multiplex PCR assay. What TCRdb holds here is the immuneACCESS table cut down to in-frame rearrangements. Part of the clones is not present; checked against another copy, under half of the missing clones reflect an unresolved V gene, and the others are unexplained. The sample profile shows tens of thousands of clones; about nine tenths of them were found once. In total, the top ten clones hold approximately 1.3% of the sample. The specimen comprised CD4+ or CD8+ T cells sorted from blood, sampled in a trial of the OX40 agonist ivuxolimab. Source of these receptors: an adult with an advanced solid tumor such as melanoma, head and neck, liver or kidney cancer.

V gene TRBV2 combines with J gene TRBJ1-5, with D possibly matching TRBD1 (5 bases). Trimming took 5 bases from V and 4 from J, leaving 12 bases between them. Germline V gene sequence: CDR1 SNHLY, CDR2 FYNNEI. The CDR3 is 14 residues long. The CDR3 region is CASSPDSPNQPQHF. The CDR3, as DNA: TGTGCCAGCAGTCCAGACAGCCCTAATCAGCCCCAGCATTTT.

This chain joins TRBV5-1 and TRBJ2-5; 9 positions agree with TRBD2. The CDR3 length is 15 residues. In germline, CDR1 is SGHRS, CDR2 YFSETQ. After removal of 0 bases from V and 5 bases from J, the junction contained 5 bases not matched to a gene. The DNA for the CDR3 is TGCGCCAGCAGCTTGGCCAGCGGGAGGCTGGAGACCCAGTACTTC. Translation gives CASSLASGRLETQYF.

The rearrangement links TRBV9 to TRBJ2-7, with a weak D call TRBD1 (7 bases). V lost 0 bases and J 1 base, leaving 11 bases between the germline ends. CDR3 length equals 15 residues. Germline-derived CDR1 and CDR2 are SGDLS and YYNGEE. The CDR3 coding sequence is TGTGCCAGCAGCGTAGGTCCAGGGGGGTCCTACGAGCAGTACTTC. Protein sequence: CASSVGPGGSYEQYF.

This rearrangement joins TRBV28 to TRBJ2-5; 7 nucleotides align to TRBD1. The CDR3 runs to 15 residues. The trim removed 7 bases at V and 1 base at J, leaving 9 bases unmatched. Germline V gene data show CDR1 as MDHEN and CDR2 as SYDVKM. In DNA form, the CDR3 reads TGTGCCAGCAATACCCCGTCAGGGGGCCAAGAGACCCAGTACTTC. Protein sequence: CASNTPSGGQETQYF.

CDR3 DNA: TGCGCCAGCAGTCACCGGGGGGTTGCAGGGGGCCGAGAGACCCAGTACTTC. Translation gives CASSHRGVAGGRETQYF. The V call is TRBV23-1, the J call TRBJ2-5, with D possibly being TRBD1 (8 bases). TRBV23-1 is given ORF status, its function remaining uncertain. The CDR3 length is 17 residues. V gave up 3 bases and J gave up 4 bases, with 21 bases separating them.

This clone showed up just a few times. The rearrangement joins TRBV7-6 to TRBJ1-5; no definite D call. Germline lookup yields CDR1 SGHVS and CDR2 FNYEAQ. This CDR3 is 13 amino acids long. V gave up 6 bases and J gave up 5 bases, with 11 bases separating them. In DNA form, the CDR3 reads TGTGCCAGCAGTCTGCGGTGGGATCAGCCCCAGCATTTT. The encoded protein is CASSLRWDQPQHF.

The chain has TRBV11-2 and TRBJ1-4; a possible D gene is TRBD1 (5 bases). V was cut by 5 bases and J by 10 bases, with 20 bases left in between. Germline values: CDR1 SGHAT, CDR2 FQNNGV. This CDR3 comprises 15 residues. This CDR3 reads CASSHSRQGGRKLFF. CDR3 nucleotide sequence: TGTGCCAGCAGCCACTCGCGGCAGGGTGGGCGAAAACTGTTTTTT. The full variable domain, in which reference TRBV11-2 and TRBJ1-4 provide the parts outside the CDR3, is EAGVAQSPRYKIIEKRQSVAFWCNPISGHATLYWYQQILGQGPKLLIQFQNNGVVDDSQLPKDRFSAERLKGVDSTLKIQPAKLEDSAVYLCASSHSRQGGRKLFFGSGTQLSVL.

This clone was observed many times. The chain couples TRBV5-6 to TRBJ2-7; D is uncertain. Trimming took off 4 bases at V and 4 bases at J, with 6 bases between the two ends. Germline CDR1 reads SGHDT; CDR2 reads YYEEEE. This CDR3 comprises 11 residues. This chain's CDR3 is CASSRMYEQYF. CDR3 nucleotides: TGTGCCAGCAGCCGCATGTACGAGCAGTACTTC. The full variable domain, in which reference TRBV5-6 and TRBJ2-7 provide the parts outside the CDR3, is DAGVTQSPTHLIKTRGQQVTLRCSPKSGHDTVSWYQQALGQGPQFIFQYYEEEERQRGNFPDRFSGHQFPNYSSELNVNALLLGDSALYLCASSRMYEQYFGPGTRLTVT.

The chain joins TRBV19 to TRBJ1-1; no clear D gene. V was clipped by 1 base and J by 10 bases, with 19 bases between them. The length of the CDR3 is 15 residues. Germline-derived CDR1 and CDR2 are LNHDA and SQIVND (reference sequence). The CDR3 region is CASSIATEPRFLAFF. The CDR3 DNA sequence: TGTGCCAGTAGTATAGCCACGGAGCCCAGATTCTTAGCTTTCTTT.

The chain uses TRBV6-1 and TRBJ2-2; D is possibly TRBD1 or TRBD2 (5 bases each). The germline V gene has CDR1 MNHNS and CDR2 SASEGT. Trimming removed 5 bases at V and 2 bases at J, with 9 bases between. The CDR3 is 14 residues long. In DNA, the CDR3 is TGTGCCAGCAGTCCGGGACCTAACACCGGGGAGCTGTTTTTT. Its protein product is CASSPGPNTGELFF.

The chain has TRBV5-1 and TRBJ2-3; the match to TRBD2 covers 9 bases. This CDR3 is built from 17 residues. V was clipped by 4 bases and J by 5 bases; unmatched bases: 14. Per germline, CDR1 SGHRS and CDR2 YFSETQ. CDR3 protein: CASSPSPIAGVGDTQYF. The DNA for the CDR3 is TGCGCCAGCAGCCCCTCTCCGATAGCGGGAGTAGGAGATACGCAGTATTTT.

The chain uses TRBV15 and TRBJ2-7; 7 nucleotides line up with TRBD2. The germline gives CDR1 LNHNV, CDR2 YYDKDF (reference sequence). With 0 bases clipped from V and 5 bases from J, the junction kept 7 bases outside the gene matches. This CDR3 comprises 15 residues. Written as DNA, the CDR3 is TGTGCCACCAGCAGAGAGTTGGGACTAAACGACGAGCAGTACTTC. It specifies CATSRELGLNDEQYF.

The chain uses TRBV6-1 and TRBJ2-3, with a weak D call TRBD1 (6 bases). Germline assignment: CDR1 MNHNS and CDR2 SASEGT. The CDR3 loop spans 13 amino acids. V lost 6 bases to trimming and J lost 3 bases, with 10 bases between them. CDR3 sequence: CASSAQGTDTQYF. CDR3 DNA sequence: TGTGCCAGCAGCGCACAGGGTACAGATACGCAGTATTTT.

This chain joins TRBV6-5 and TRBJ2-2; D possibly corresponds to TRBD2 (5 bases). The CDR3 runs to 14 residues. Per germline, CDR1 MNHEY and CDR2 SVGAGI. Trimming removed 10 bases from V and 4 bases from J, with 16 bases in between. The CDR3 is CATRRGRSTGELFF. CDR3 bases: TGTGCCACCCGCCGGGGTCGGAGCACCGGGGAGCTGTTTTTT.

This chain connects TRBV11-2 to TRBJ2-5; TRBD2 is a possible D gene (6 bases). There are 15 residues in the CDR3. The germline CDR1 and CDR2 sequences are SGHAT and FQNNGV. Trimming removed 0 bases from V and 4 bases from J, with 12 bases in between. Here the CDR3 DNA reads TGTGCCAGCAGCTTAGAGGGACGGCGGGGAGAGACCCAGTACTTC. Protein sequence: CASSLEGRRGETQYF.

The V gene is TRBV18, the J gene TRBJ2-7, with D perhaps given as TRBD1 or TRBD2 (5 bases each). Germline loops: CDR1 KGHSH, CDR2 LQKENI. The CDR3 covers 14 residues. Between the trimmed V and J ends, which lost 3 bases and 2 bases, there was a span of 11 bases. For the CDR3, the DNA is TGTGCCAGCTCACCCGGGACGTCAGCCTACGAGCAGTACTTC. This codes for CASSPGTSAYEQYF.

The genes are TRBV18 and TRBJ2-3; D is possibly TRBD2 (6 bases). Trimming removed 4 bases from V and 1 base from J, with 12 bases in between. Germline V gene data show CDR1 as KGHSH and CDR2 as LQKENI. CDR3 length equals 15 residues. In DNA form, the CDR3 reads TGTGCCAGCTCACAGGGACTTCCCCGCACAGATACGCAGTATTTT. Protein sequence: CASSQGLPRTDTQYF.

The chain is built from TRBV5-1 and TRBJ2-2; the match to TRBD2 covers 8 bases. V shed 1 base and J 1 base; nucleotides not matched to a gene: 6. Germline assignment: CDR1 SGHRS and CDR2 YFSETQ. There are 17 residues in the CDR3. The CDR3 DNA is TGCGCCAGCAGCTTGTTAACTAGCGGAATGAACACCGGGGAGCTGTTTTTT. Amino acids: CASSLLTSGMNTGELFF.